A selection of T cell receptor beta chains follows, all from one sample in a study of Graves' ophthalmopathy and Graves' hyperthyroidism. Via MiXCR, TCRdb re-called the multiplex PCR reads, giving one row per CDR3 protein. The table shows 660,000 or so distinct CDR3 sequences, with about two fifths occurring only once. The specimen was peripheral blood. The receptors derive from an adult man with Graves' ophthalmopathy. The CDR3 runs from the conserved cysteine through the conserved F or W. The size entry is marked missing in some rows and otherwise reads once, few, many or a size class.

TRBV7-2	many	TRBJ1-2	CASSHSRGNNYGYTF
TRBV10-1	.	TRBJ1-3	CASSESLWESGGDYWNTIYF
TRBV11-2	many	TRBJ2-7	CASSLDRAGSEQYF
TRBV15	.	TRBJ1-4	CATSSLVRNEKLFF
TRBV24-1	.	TRBJ2-5	CATTGQYF
TRBV20-1	many	TRBJ1-2	CSAQTVSNYGYTF
TRBV10-3	.	TRBJ2-6	CAISESVGGGYGANVLTF
TRBV2	.	TRBJ2-7	CASSGRTGQYF
TRBV7-3	many	TRBJ1-1	CASSWQGAARAEAFF
TRBV10-3	once	TRBJ2-6	CAISGLAANVLTF
TRBV20-1	few	TRBJ2-5	CSASEDLKRWRETQYF
TRBV20-1	many	TRBJ2-7	CSATRGQGAYEQYF
TRBV7-2	.	TRBJ2-7	CASSFAGQAHEQYF
TRBV11-2	many	TRBJ2-6	CASSYAGLRSGANVLTF
TRBV5-1	.	TRBJ2-7	CASSTGGFYEQYF
TRBV19	.	TRBJ2-5	CANDRDREAQETQYF
TRBV19	.	TRBJ2-5	CASSLGLGGGETQYF
TRBV5-8	few	TRBJ2-5	CASSSARLRETQYF
TRBV29-1	many	TRBJ2-2	CSSRDRQSGELFF
TRBV6-1	few	TRBJ2-7	CASSEVLGYEQYF
TRBV10-3	.	TRBJ2-1	CAISEGKGSHNEQFF
TRBV15	many	TRBJ1-2	CATSRDSRVEYGYTF
TRBV7-3	.	TRBJ2-7	CASSLADGPYEQHF
TRBV29-1	.	TRBJ2-5	CSVRDTNQPQYF
TRBV6-5	.	TRBJ2-2	CASSSPGTGPGTGELFF
TRBV6-5	many	TRBJ2-7	CASSYTGGYEQYF